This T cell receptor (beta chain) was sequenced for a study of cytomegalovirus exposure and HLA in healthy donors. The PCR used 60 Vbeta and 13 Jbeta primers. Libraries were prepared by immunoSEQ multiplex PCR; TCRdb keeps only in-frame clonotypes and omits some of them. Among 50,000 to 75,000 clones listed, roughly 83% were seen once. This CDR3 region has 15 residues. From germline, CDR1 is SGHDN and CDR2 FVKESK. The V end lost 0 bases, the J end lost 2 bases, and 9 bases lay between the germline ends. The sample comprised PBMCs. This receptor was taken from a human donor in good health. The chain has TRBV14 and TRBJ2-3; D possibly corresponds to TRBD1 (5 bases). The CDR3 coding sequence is TGTGCCAGCAGCCAAGATCAGGGAATCACAGATACGCAGTATTTT. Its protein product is CASSQDQGITDTQYF.